Given below is one T cell receptor (beta chain) in context. The target antigen is unknown. PCR used 60 Vbeta primers and 13 Jbeta primers. The method was immunoSEQ multiplex PCR; TCRdb's version includes in-frame clones alone and lacks a portion of them. Of about 170,000 clones listed, over 65% are singletons. Trimming stripped 3 bases from V and 2 bases from J, with 12 bases between. CDR3 length equals 15 residues. Per germline, CDR1 MNHEY and CDR2 SVGAGI. The data originate from a study of cytomegalovirus exposure and HLA in healthy donors. Study outcomes and limitations: TCR beta chain V- and J-gene trimming was linked, in a later analysis, to a missense variant in DCLRE1C. TCR beta sequences reportedly predicted most subjects' HLA-A and HLA-B alleles accurately. A list of roughly 180 TCR beta chains associated with cytomegalovirus was given.

The J gene is TRBJ2-3, the V gene TRBV6-5; D is possibly TRBD2 (7 bases). This clonotype originated in a female donor in good health and CMV-seronegative. Sequenced material: PBMCs. The CDR3 sequence: CASSYRGGTTDTQYF. In DNA, the CDR3 is TGTGCCAGCAGTTATAGGGGGGGGACCACAGATACGCAGTATTTT.